This T cell receptor (beta chain) comes out of a study of T-cell memory formation after mild COVID-19. Study-level background: In these data, TCR clusters were largely donor specific.

5'RACE primed from the constant segment yielded TCR alpha and TCR beta cDNA libraries bearing sample barcodes and UMIs. Each CDR3 protein gets one entry after TCRdb re-called the 5' RACE reads with MiXCR. This table holds about 340,000 distinct CDR3 sequences, less than 25% found once. In regard to this clonotype: Antigen: not known.

The CDR3 totals 16 residues. V dropped 4 bases and J dropped 2 bases, with 16 bases sitting between them. The germline V gene encodes CDR1 LGHNA and CDR2 YSLEER. Notes on the study in general: CD4+ contracting clones lay mainly in CM and EM, CD8+ ones in EMRA. CD4/CD8 balance held among clones contracting day 15 to 85, and later expanders leaned CD4+.

The clonotype originates from a man aged 18 to 35 who had mild COVID-19 (a few samples of this study predate the infection). Cell type and time point are not known. Source material: PBMCs or a T cell subset sorted from them (not recorded which). The rearrangement joins TRBV4-3 to TRBJ2-3; maybe TRBD2 (7 bases). CDR3 sequence: CASSRVGGTPTDTQYF. The CDR3 DNA sequence: TGCGCCAGCAGCCGGGTGGGGGGGACACCCACAGATACGCAGTATTTT.